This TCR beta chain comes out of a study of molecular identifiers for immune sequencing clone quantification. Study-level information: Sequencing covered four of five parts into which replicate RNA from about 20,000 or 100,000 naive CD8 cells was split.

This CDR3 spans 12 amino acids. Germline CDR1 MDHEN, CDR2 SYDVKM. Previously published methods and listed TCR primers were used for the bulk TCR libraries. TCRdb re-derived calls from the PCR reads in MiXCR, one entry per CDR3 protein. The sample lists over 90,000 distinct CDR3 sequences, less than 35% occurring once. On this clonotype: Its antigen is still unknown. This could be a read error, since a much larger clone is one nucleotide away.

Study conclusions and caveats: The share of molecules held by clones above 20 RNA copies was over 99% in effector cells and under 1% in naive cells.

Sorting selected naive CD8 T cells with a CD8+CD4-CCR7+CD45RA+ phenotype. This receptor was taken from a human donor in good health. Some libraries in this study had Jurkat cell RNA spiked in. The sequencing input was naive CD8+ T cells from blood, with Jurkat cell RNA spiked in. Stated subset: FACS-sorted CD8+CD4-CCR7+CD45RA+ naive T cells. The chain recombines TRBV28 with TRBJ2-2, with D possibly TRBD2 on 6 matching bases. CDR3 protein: CASSAYTGGLFF. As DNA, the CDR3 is TGTGCCAGCAGTGCCTACACCGGGGGGCTGTTTTTT.